This passage covers 5 T cell receptor beta chains from one sample sequenced in a study of control samples from healthy donors and cancer patients. Only in-frame clones appear in the TCRdb table, and some are missing; sequencing was by immunoSEQ multiplex PCR. The data contain over 150,000 clones, nearly 96% of them singletons. The sample was blood. All receptors derive from a woman in her 30s in good health.

The chain is built from TRBV10-3 and TRBJ1-2; possible D gene TRBD1, 6 bases. V was cut by 4 bases and J by 7 bases, with 16 bases left in between. The CDR3 loop spans 14 amino acids. CDR1 ENHRY and CDR2 SYGVKD come from the germline V gene. The CDR3 DNA is TGTGCCATCAGTGCCACCGAGGGGGGAGTTGGCTACACCTTC. Translating gives CAISATEGGVGYTF.

The chain recombines TRBV27 with TRBJ1-4; D not certain. Trimming took off 3 bases at V and 8 bases at J, with 16 bases between the two ends. The germline V gene has CDR1 MNHEY and CDR2 SMNVEV (reference sequence). This CDR3 has 15 residues. The CDR3 sequence: CASSLKALNKEKLFF. Here the CDR3 DNA reads TGTGCCAGCAGTTTGAAGGCTCTAAATAAGGAAAAACTGTTTTTT.

The chain carries TRBV7-8 and TRBJ1-3; D is ambiguous. This CDR3 spans 16 amino acids. The germline V gene encodes CDR1 SGHVS and CDR2 FQNEAQ. V was trimmed by 1 base and J by 0 bases, leaving 10 bases between them. CDR3 sequence: CASSLGSTVSGNTIYF. The CDR3 nucleotides read TGTGCCAGCAGCTTAGGAAGCACAGTCTCTGGAAACACCATATATTTT.

This clone has just one count. The rearrangement links TRBV5-6 to TRBJ2-7, with D uncertain. The CDR3 has 14 residues. CDR1 is SGHDT, CDR2 YYEEEE, per germline. The V gene lost 2 bases and the J gene lost 0 bases, with 9 bases spanning the gap. The CDR3 protein is CASSFGRSSYEQYF. CDR3 DNA sequence: TGTGCCAGCAGCTTTGGACGGAGCTCCTACGAGCAGTACTTC.

V is TRBV5-4 and J is TRBJ1-4; D possibly corresponds to TRBD1 (5 bases). Deletions cut 0 bases from V and 4 bases from J, with 7 bases between. Germline assignment: CDR1 SGHNT and CDR2 YYREEE (reference sequence). CDR3 length equals 14 residues. The CDR3 coding sequence is TGTGCCAGCAGCTTGGCAGGGTTTAATGAAAAACTGTTTTTT. Translated: CASSLAGFNEKLFF.